This T cell receptor (beta chain) was sequenced for a study of cytomegalovirus exposure and HLA in healthy donors. PCR amplification relied on 60 Vbeta primers (plus 13 Jbeta primers). Method: immunoSEQ multiplex PCR; TCRdb's copy keeps in-frame clones and lacks some. The table records around 100,000 clones, about 88% of them present only once. This clone was found once. CDR3 length: 16 amino acids. The V end lost 0 bases, the J end lost 0 bases, and 8 bases lay between the germline ends. Germline V lookup: CDR1 MGHRA, CDR2 YSYEKL. V usage is TRBV4-1 and J usage is TRBJ1-4, with D perhaps TRBD1 (5 bases). This receptor was identified in a man younger than 30 in good health and CMV-seronegative. Sample: PBMCs. CDR3 region: CASSQEGAATNEKLFF. The DNA for the CDR3 is TGCGCCAGCAGCCAAGAAGGGGCAGCAACTAATGAAAAACTGTTTTTT.